This T cell receptor (beta chain) was captured by sequencing in a study of shared clonotypes between healthy human individuals. In the study overall: With ages of 18 to 49, the donors were two women and three men.

Sequencing was performed with immunoSEQ multiplex PCR; in TCRdb, only in-frame clones are kept and a portion is missing. The repertoire holds about 2 million clones, about 94% seen once, with 0.85% to 1.3% in the top ten. Terminally differentiated effector memory CD45RA+ cells were excluded from the naive CD8 cells, which were CD45RO-negative and positively selected for CCR7. The ends were cut back, 0 bases at V and 0 bases at J, with 7 bases in the middle. CDR1 is MNHNY and CDR2 is SVGAGI in the germline V gene (reference sequence). This CDR3 contains 15 residues. This rearrangement joins TRBV6-6 to TRBJ2-3, with D possibly TRBD1 on 5 matching bases. The TCR originated in a man between 18 and 35 years old in good health. Material: naive CD8+ T cells sorted from blood. The CDR3 DNA is TGTGCCAGCAGTTACTCAGGACAAAGCACAGATACGCAGTATTTT. Its translation is CASSYSGQSTDTQYF.